The 2 T cell receptor beta chains below were found in one sample sequenced in a study of cytomegalovirus exposure and HLA in healthy donors. Assay: immunoSEQ multiplex PCR; the TCRdb copy retains only in-frame clones and omits some. The sample includes 200,000 or so clones, around 84% of them seen just once. The specimen was PBMCs. The receptors originated from a woman aged 25 to 45 in good health and CMV-seropositive.

The genes are TRBV19 and TRBJ2-1, with TRBD1 matching over 12 bases. V shed 6 bases, J shed 8 bases, and the junction held 8 bases outside the gene matches. Germline V gene sequence: CDR1 LNHDA, CDR2 SQIVND (reference sequence). The CDR3 extends over 15 amino acids. CDR3 region: CASRSRDRGLYEQFF. As DNA, the CDR3 is TGTGCCAGTAGGAGTCGGGACAGGGGGCTCTATGAGCAGTTCTTC.

The sample holds one count of this clone. The rearrangement uses TRBV5-1 and TRBJ2-5, with 9 bases aligning to TRBD2. The trim removed 2 bases at V and 7 bases at J, leaving 9 bases unmatched. CDR1 and CDR2 (germline): SGHRS, YFSETQ. This CDR3 comprises 15 residues. This CDR3 is CASSFGRLADRTQYF. For the CDR3, the DNA is TGCGCCAGCAGCTTCGGTCGACTAGCGGACCGGACCCAGTACTTC. Filled out from reference TRBV5-1 and TRBJ2-5, the complete variable domain reads KAGVTQTPRYLIKTRGQQVTLSCSPISGHRSVSWYQQTPGQGLQFLFEYFSETQRNKGNFPGRFSGRQFSNSRSEMNVSTLELGDSALYLCASSFGRLADRTQYFGPGTRLLVL.